The next 8 T cell receptor beta chains were all read from a single sample in a study of synovial regulatory T cells in juvenile arthritis. Profiled with immunoSEQ multiplex PCR; TCRdb holds only in-frame clones, not every one. Recorded for this sample: some 10,000 clones. Material for sequencing was Treg cells from blood. The subset was: remaining (HLA-DR-negative) circulating blood Treg cells. The receptors were sampled from a donor aged 2-30 years with juvenile idiopathic arthritis.

The chain couples TRBV10-3 to TRBJ1-5. The CDR3 extends over 13 amino acids. There is no recorded DNA. Germline V gives CDR1 ENHRY, CDR2 SYGVKD. CDR3 residues: CAIRRTWDQPQHF.

The J gene is TRBJ1-2, the V gene TRBV18; no DNA is available, so the TRBD1 call from TCRdb remains unchecked. Germline V lookup: CDR1 KGHSH, CDR2 LQKENI. The length of the CDR3 is 12 residues. No DNA sequence is on record. The CDR3 here is CASSRDSSGYTF. The variable domain in full, with the rest retrieved from reference TRBV18 and TRBJ1-2, is NAGVMQNPRHLVRRRGQEARLRCSPMKGHSHVYWYRQLPEEGLKFMVYLQKENIIDESGMPKERFSAEFPKEGPSILRIQQVVRGDSAAYFCASSRDSSGYTFGSGTRLTVV.

The genes are TRBV4-1 and TRBJ2-1; TCRdb outputs TRBD1, but without DNA this stays unchecked. There are 16 residues in the CDR3. Only the protein sequence is given. Germline V gene lookup returns CDR1 MGHRA and CDR2 YSYEKL. The CDR3 region is CASSQDRFGRGDLQFF.

The chain joins TRBV6-1 to TRBJ2-2; the D gene TCRdb calls, TRBD2, cannot be checked with no DNA. Germline loops: CDR1 MNHNS, CDR2 SASEGT. This CDR3 has 15 amino acids. No coding sequence is recorded. This CDR3 is CASSVWREGHGELFF.

This rearrangement joins TRBV11-2 to TRBJ2-7; TCRdb proposes TRBD1, but this gene call is untestable without DNA. Looked up from germline, CDR1 is SGHAT and CDR2 is FQNNGV. The CDR3 is 13 amino acids. No DNA is given. The CDR3 region is CASSLSGSYEQYF. Supplemented by reference TRBV11-2 and TRBJ2-7, the full variable domain reads EAGVAQSPRYKIIEKRQSVAFWCNPISGHATLYWYQQILGQGPKLLIQFQNNGVVDDSQLPKDRFSAERLKGVDSTLKIQPAKLEDSAVYLCASSLSGSYEQYFGPGTRLTVT.

The rearrangement uses TRBV4-1 and TRBJ2-5. The CDR3 runs to 12 residues. The nucleotide record is missing. Germline V gene lookup returns CDR1 MGHRA and CDR2 YSYEKL. The CDR3 loop is CASSQGRWTQYF.

V usage is TRBV11-3 and J usage is TRBJ2-5. Germline CDR1 reads SGHNT; CDR2 reads YENEEA. The CDR3 has 12 residues. This entry has no DNA. This CDR3 is CASSLDQETQYF.

The chain joins TRBV19 to TRBJ2-7; TCRdb's D call of TRBD2 is untestable without DNA. The CDR3 contains 15 residues. The record lacks a DNA sequence. Looked up from germline, CDR1 is LNHDA and CDR2 is SQIVND (reference sequence). The CDR3 is CASSLQGLAGYEQYF.